This T cell receptor (beta chain) is from a study of shared clonotypes between healthy human individuals. Study-wide points: Clonotypes shared by all four sorted-subset donors had higher generation probabilities than non-shared clonotypes. Shared across a few donors were about 4.8% of the naive CD4 clonotypes.

Naive CD8 cells lacked CD45RO, underwent positive selection for CCR7 and left out terminally differentiated effector memory CD45RA+ cells. The germline gives CDR1 SQVTM, CDR2 ANQGSEA. The CDR3 loop spans 16 amino acids. V was clipped by 6 bases and J by 2 bases, with 20 bases between them. TCRdb's copy holds only in-frame clones and misses some; the assay was immunoSEQ multiplex PCR. The sample carries around 2,000,000 clones, about 95% recorded once. A note on this clone: Antigen unknown. Different DNA sequences within this sample yield the same CDR3.

This sequence originates from a man between 18 and 29 years old in good health. Source material: naive CD8+ T cells sorted from blood. The chain has TRBV29-1 and TRBJ2-1; D assignment may be TRBD1 or TRBD2 (5 bases each). CDR3 DNA sequence: TGCAGCGTGCTTCCTTCCGGGACCGGTGCCTACAATGAGCAGTTCTTC. It encodes CSVLPSGTGAYNEQFF.